The 8 T cell receptor beta chains listed next were all sequenced from one sample in a study of T cell clonality in common variable immunodeficiency. Sequencing used immunoSEQ multiplex PCR; TCRdb keeps in-frame clones, though not all of them. The data show 30,000 to 40,000 clones, none appearing only once, with 3.5% to 4% held by the ten largest. The sequenced sample was peripheral blood mononuclear cells. These receptors originate from a person aged 18 to 69 in good health.

This clone appeared many times. The CDR3 goes on 3 residues after the read ends, and that part is filled in from the germline J gene. The chain couples TRBV19 to TRBJ1-5; D is uncertain. Germline CDR1 is LNHDA and CDR2 is SQIVND (reference sequence). Trimming pared 9 bases from V and 7 bases from J, leaving 19 bases between. The CDR3 is made up of 14 amino acids. The CDR3 region is CASSELAPNQPQHF. The CDR3 DNA, read in part, is TGTGCCAGCTCCGAACTTGCCCCAAACCAGCCC.

The table lists this clone with many counts. The read falls 3 residues short of the CDR3 end, and the missing part is taken from the germline J gene. The V gene is TRBV11-2, the J gene TRBJ1-2; D gene unclear. Germline loops: CDR1 SGHAT, CDR2 FQNNGV. Trimming stripped 5 bases from V and 1 base from J, with 8 bases between. This CDR3 comprises 13 residues. CDR3 DNA, as far as it was read: TGTGCCAGCAGCCCGGGGAATAACTATGGC. Amino acid sequence: CASSPGNNYG. The CDR3 as a whole reads CASSPGNNYGYTF.

This clone was seen repeatedly, ten times or more. The CDR3 goes on 3 residues after the read ends, and that part is filled in from the germline J gene. V usage is TRBV7-9 and J usage is TRBJ1-4; no clear D. The CDR3 extends over 13 amino acids. V shed 4 bases and J shed 8 bases, with 11 bases lying between them. The germline V gene encodes CDR1 SEHNR and CDR2 FQNEAQ (reference sequence). CDR3 residues: CASSSSGSEKLFF. Incomplete CDR3 DNA: TGTGCCAGCAGCTCAAGCGGTTCAGAAAAA.

This clone was recorded at least ten times. The read gets to within 3 residues of the CDR3 end, and the germline J gene fills in the rest. This chain connects TRBV5-4 to TRBJ2-7, with 13 positions matching TRBD2. CDR1 SGHNT and CDR2 YYREEE come from the germline V gene (reference sequence). V lost 4 bases, J lost 5 bases, and 6 bases stayed unmatched. This CDR3 has 15 amino acids. The CDR3 spells CASSARTSGSDEQYF. CDR3 DNA, as far as it was read: TGTGCCAGCAGCGCTAGGACTAGCGGGAGCGACGAG.

This clone came up many times. The read ends 3 residues shy of where the CDR3 ends; the end is completed using the germline J gene. V usage is TRBV10-3 and J usage is TRBJ1-1; D perhaps matches TRBD1 (5 bases). Germline V gene sequence: CDR1 ENHRY, CDR2 SYGVKD. The V gene lost 10 bases and the J gene lost 4 bases, with 16 bases spanning the gap. CDR3 length: 13 residues. This CDR3 is CATRRDYLTEAFF. CDR3 DNA, as far as it was read: TGTGCCACGCGCAGGGACTACCTCACTGAA.

At least ten counts were recorded for this clone. The CDR3 loop reads CACPTRAGNTEAFF. Partial CDR3 DNA: TGTGCCTGCCCCACCAGGGCAGGAAACACTGAA. The genes are TRBV30 and TRBJ1-1, with D maybe TRBD1 (5 bases). The read is 3 residues too short to cover the CDR3 end, so that end is filled in from the germline J gene. Germline CDR1 GTSNPN, CDR2 SVGIG (reference sequence). Deletions cut 6 bases from V and 2 bases from J, with 16 bases between. CDR3 length: 14 residues.

About this clone itself: The CDR3 is cut off 3 residues early in the read; its end comes from the germline J gene. J is TRBJ1-2 and V is TRBV11-2; 9 bases are a match to TRBD1. CDR3 size: 15 residues. The germline V gene encodes CDR1 SGHAT and CDR2 FQNNGV. The covered CDR3 bases are TGTGCCAGCAGCGGCCGGGACAGGGCATTGAGTGAC. It yields the protein CASSGRDRALSD. The CDR3 as a whole reads CASSGRDRALSDYTF.

This clone has ten or more counts. The DNA ends 3 residues before the CDR3 does, and the rest of the CDR3 is filled in from the germline J gene. V gene TRBV7-9 combines with J gene TRBJ2-7, with TRBD1 matching over 9 bases. The CDR3 consists of 15 residues. The germline V gene has CDR1 SEHNR and CDR2 FQNEAQ (reference sequence). Trimming removed 0 bases from V and 0 bases from J; junction bases left unmatched: 0. CDR3 loop: CASSLAGQGSYEQYF. The sequenced CDR3 bases are TGTGCCAGCAGCTTAGCGGGACAGGGCTCCTACGAG. Full variable domain (missing parts from reference TRBV7-9 and TRBJ2-7): DTGVSQNPRHKITKRGQNVTFRCDPISEHNRLYWYRQTLGQGPEFLTYFQNEAQLEKSRLLSDRFSAERPKGSFSTLEIQRTEQGDSAMYLCASSLAGQGSYEQYFGPGTRLTVT.